Presented here are 30 T cell receptor beta chains from one specimen sequenced in a study of CD8 T cells in Susac syndrome. It was with random hexamers that about 0.45 to 1 ug RNA was reverse transcribed. Via MiXCR, TCRdb re-called the immunoSEQ multiplex PCR reads, giving one row per CDR3 protein. Among more than 150,000 distinct CDR3 sequences listed, roughly 94% were seen once. The material sequenced was CD8+ T cells from PBMCs. The receptors were gathered from a human donor with multiple sclerosis.

CDR3 in DNA: TGTGCCACCAGTGATCAGTACGGAGCCGGGGAGCTGTTTTTT. Amino acid sequence: CATSDQYGAGELFF. This chain links TRBV24-1 with TRBJ2-2; no clear D. The CDR3 runs to 14 residues. V gave up 3 bases and J gave up 6 bases, with 10 bases separating them. Germline V CDR1 and CDR2: KGHDR, SFDVKD.

This chain joins TRBV15 and TRBJ1-1, with D unclear. This CDR3 region has 14 residues. V lost 5 bases, J lost 1 base, and 11 bases lay in between. The V gene's germline CDR1 is LNHNV and CDR2 YYDKDF (reference sequence). The DNA of the CDR3 is TGTGCCACCAGCGTGGACCTTGAGAACACTGAAGCTTTCTTT. Amino acids: CATSVDLENTEAFF.

J is TRBJ2-5 and V is TRBV7-8; a possible D gene is TRBD2 (5 bases). Germline V gene data show CDR1 as SGHVS and CDR2 as FQNEAQ. Trimming left V 5 bases short and J 3 bases short, with 16 bases between. The CDR3 length is 15 residues. CDR3 amino acids: CASSPPLRAEETQYF. DNA for the CDR3: TGTGCCAGCAGCCCCCCCCTGAGGGCAGAAGAGACCCAGTACTTC.

This clonotype has only one observation. No DNA is shown, since the ends of the CDR3 on it are uncertain; the CDR3 is the one TCRdb lists. The V call is TRBV12-3 or TRBV12-4, the J call TRBJ2-7; the table's D call of TRBD1 was not tested on the DNA. The CDR3 numbers 17 amino acids, ends counted. Here the CDR3 reads CASSSSLGSGGRYEQYF.

The rearrangement uses TRBV7-9 and TRBJ2-3; TRBD2 aligns across 9 bases. There are 15 residues in the CDR3. Germline V gene data show CDR1 as SEHNR and CDR2 as FQNEAQ (reference sequence). The ends lost 4 bases at V and 6 bases at J; junction bases unmatched: 8. The CDR3 sequence is CASSYDIAGADTQYF. The CDR3 region has the DNA TGTGCCAGCAGCTACGATATAGCGGGGGCCGATACGCAGTATTTT.

CDR3 amino acids: CATSRDRASPREQFF. CDR3 nucleotides: TGTGCCACCAGCAGAGATCGGGCCTCCCCCAGGGAGCAGTTCTTC. The chain combines TRBV15 with TRBJ2-1, with unresolved D. The germline V gene has CDR1 LNHNV and CDR2 YYDKDF (reference sequence). V was clipped by 0 bases and J by 10 bases, with 16 bases between them. The CDR3 is made up of 15 amino acids.

This chain connects TRBV7-6 to TRBJ2-1; D is possibly TRBD1 (6 bases). Between the trimmed V and J ends, which lost 0 bases and 10 bases, there was a span of 10 bases. Germline lookup yields CDR1 SGHVS and CDR2 FNYEAQ. CDR3 size: 13 residues. Written as DNA, the CDR3 is TGTGCCAGCAGCTTAGCGGGCGACAGGGAGCAGTTCTTC. Residues: CASSLAGDREQFF.

The chain couples TRBV27 to TRBJ1-6; 8 nucleotides match TRBD1. V was pared by 3 bases and J by 8 bases, with 9 bases of the junction left unmatched. The CDR3 consists of 16 residues. Germline CDR1 and CDR2: MNHEY and SMNVEV (reference sequence). CDR3 residues: CASSFQGARFDSPLHF. CDR3 DNA sequence: TGTGCCAGCAGTTTCCAGGGGGCGCGGTTTGATTCACCCCTCCACTTT.

The CDR3 sequence is CASSPDRGRKAYEQYF. In DNA form, the CDR3 reads TGCGCCAGCAGCCCCGACAGGGGGCGTAAAGCCTACGAGCAGTACTTC. The chain has TRBV5-1 and TRBJ2-7, with TRBD1 matching over 10 bases. Germline CDR1 is SGHRS and CDR2 is YFSETQ. The CDR3 has 16 residues. The V segment lost 4 bases and the J segment 2 bases; nucleotides outside the gene matches: 9.

This chain uses TRBV27 with TRBJ1-6; 8 nucleotides line up with TRBD1. Germline loops: CDR1 MNHEY, CDR2 SMNVEV (reference sequence). CDR3 length equals 15 residues. With V trimmed by 5 bases and J by 3 bases, 3 bases remained unmatched. CDR3: CASSLTGGYNSPLHF. The CDR3 nucleotides are TGTGCCAGCAGTCTAACAGGGGGCTATAATTCACCCCTCCACTTT.

This chain connects TRBV28 to TRBJ2-2, with D possibly being TRBD2 (6 bases). The germline CDR1 and CDR2 sequences are MDHEN and SYDVKM. Trimming left V 7 bases short and J 1 base short, with 16 bases between. The CDR3 consists of 16 residues. Here the CDR3 DNA reads TGTGCCAGCACCTCAGCGGGCAGGGAGAACACCGGGGAGCTGTTTTTT. Its protein product is CASTSAGRENTGELFF. Supplemented by reference TRBV28 and TRBJ2-2, the full variable domain reads DVKVTQSSRYLVKRTGEKVFLECVQDMDHENMFWYRQDPGLGLRLIYFSYDVKMKEKGDIPEGYSVSREKKERFSLILESASTNQTSMYLCASTSAGRENTGELFFGEGSRLTVL.

This clonotype was seen more than once but under ten times. The rearrangement uses TRBV5-1 and TRBJ2-5; D is possibly TRBD2 (6 bases). Trimming left V 7 bases short and J 5 bases short, with 18 bases between. Per the germline V gene, CDR1 is SGHRS and CDR2 is YFSETQ. The CDR3 spans 14 residues. The CDR3 nucleotides are TGCGCCAGCGGTCCGAGGAGGGATACGGAGACCCAGTACTTC. It is translated as CASGPRRDTETQYF.

V is TRBV5-4 and J is TRBJ2-1; 7 bases map to TRBD2. The CDR3 covers 13 residues. Germline V gene data show CDR1 as SGHNT and CDR2 as YYREEE (reference sequence). V shed 1 base and J 9 bases; nucleotides not matched to a gene: 4. CDR3 nucleotides: TGTGCCAGCAGCTTGCGGACTAGTCCTGAGCAGTTCTTC. Translating it yields CASSLRTSPEQFF.

This chain connects TRBV15 to TRBJ2-7; the D is unclear. The CDR3 covers 14 residues. Trimming left V 0 bases short and J 2 bases short, with 8 bases between. Looked up from germline, CDR1 is LNHNV and CDR2 is YYDKDF (reference sequence). The CDR3 nucleotides are TGTGCCACCAGCAGAGAACAGCCACCCTACGAGCAGTACTTC. This gives the protein CATSREQPPYEQYF.

The gene calls are TRBV27 and TRBJ1-1; D is undetermined. This CDR3 has 13 residues. The V gene's germline CDR1 is MNHEY and CDR2 SMNVEV (reference sequence). Trimming shortened V by 6 bases and J by 1 base, and 9 bases separated the two germline ends. The CDR3 loop is CASRPIRNTEAFF. In DNA, the CDR3 is TGTGCCAGCAGACCCATTCGGAACACTGAAGCTTTCTTT.

V usage is TRBV20-1 and J usage is TRBJ1-2; weak D call: TRBD1 (5 bases). Looked up from germline, CDR1 is DFQATT and CDR2 is SNEGSKA (reference sequence). The V end lost 0 bases, the J end lost 3 bases, and 14 bases lay between the germline ends. The CDR3 totals 15 residues. The CDR3 loop reads CSARDRAGRHYGYTF. As DNA, the CDR3 is TGCAGTGCTAGAGATCGTGCAGGGAGGCACTATGGCTACACCTTC.

The V call is TRBV28, the J call TRBJ2-1; 9 bases fit TRBD1. Trimming removed 4 bases from V and 4 bases from J; junction bases left unmatched: 8. This CDR3 is built from 16 residues. CDR1 is MDHEN, CDR2 SYDVKM, per germline. CDR3 nucleotides: TGTGCCAGCAGTTGGACAGGGGCGAACTTTTACAATGAGCAGTTCTTC. It translates to CASSWTGANFYNEQFF. The complete variable domain, with remaining parts taken from reference TRBV28 and TRBJ2-1, reads DVKVTQSSRYLVKRTGEKVFLECVQDMDHENMFWYRQDPGLGLRLIYFSYDVKMKEKGDIPEGYSVSREKKERFSLILESASTNQTSMYLCASSWTGANFYNEQFFGPGTRLTVL.

This clonotype was counted once. The CDR3: CASGQVVMFF. The CDR3 bases are TGTGCCAGCGGACAGGTGGTTATGTTTTTT. The chain couples TRBV25-1 to TRBJ1-4; TRBD1 matches at 7 bases. This CDR3 spans 10 amino acids. With V trimmed by 8 bases and J by 15 bases, 6 bases remained unmatched. Germline V lookup: CDR1 MGHDK, CDR2 SYGVNS.

The CDR3: CASSLGTLNTEAFF. The CDR3 DNA reads as TGTGCCAGCAGTTTAGGGACACTGAACACTGAAGCTTTCTTT. This chain connects TRBV27 to TRBJ1-1; TRBD1 is a possible D gene (6 bases). This CDR3 is 14 amino acids long. The V and J ends lost 2 bases and 0 bases respectively, with 7 bases between them. From germline, CDR1 is MNHEY and CDR2 SMNVEV (reference sequence).

The CDR3 region is CASSPRRGTLDTQYF. CDR3 coding DNA: TGTGCCAGCAGCCCTCGGCGGGGGACCTTAGATACGCAGTATTTT. This chain uses TRBV5-4 with TRBJ2-3, with TRBD2 matching 7 bases. V was clipped by 4 bases and J by 5 bases; unmatched bases: 10. This CDR3 contains 15 residues. Germline CDR1 SGHNT, CDR2 YYREEE (reference sequence).

The gene calls are TRBV25-1 and TRBJ2-2; D could derive from TRBD1 or TRBD2 (5 bases each). CDR1 and CDR2 (germline): MGHDK, SYGVNS. V was pared by 4 bases and J by 4 bases, with 16 bases between. CDR3 length: 16 residues. The DNA for the CDR3 is TGTGCCAGCAGTGCCACCCGGGACCCGTCCACCGGGGAGCTGTTTTTT. Translated, it gives CASSATRDPSTGELFF.

V gene TRBV20-1 combines with J gene TRBJ2-7; tentative D call: TRBD2 (7 bases). The germline V gene encodes CDR1 DFQATT and CDR2 SNEGSKA (reference sequence). There are 16 residues in the CDR3. V gave up 3 bases and J gave up 0 bases, with 18 bases separating them. The CDR3 sequence: CSARVRGGPSSYEQYF. DNA for the CDR3: TGCAGTGCTAGGGTTCGCGGGGGCCCTAGCTCCTACGAGCAGTACTTC.

This sequence joins TRBV20-1 and TRBJ2-4; 7 bases fit TRBD1. CDR1 is DFQATT, CDR2 SNEGSKA, per germline (reference sequence). The CDR3 loop spans 13 amino acids. Germline trimming cut 6 bases from V and 8 bases from J; bases unmatched to any gene: 10. CDR3 loop: CSARRTGDDIQYF. DNA of the CDR3: TGCAGTGCAAGAAGAACAGGGGACGACATTCAGTACTTC.

V usage is TRBV6-2 or TRBV6-3 and J usage is TRBJ2-7, with 8 bases lining up with TRBD1. Germline V gives CDR1 MNHEY, CDR2 SVGEGT. Trimming took 4 bases from V and 8 from J; bases not matched to a gene: 10. The CDR3 is made up of 14 amino acids. The CDR3 sequence is CASSFDTGQAKQYF. The CDR3 DNA sequence: TGTGCCAGCAGTTTTGATACGGGACAGGCTAAGCAGTACTTC.

This clonotype was detected only once. The CDR3 DNA follows: TGTGCCAGCAGCTTAGAAAGTCCAGAGAACTATGGCTACACCTTC. This translates into CASSLESPENYGYTF. The chain employs TRBV7-9 and TRBJ1-2, with D uncertain. Germline-derived CDR1 and CDR2 are SEHNR and FQNEAQ (reference sequence). V dropped 1 base and J dropped 2 bases, with 11 bases sitting between them. The length of the CDR3 is 15 residues.

This sequence joins TRBV30 and TRBJ2-1; D is uncertain. CDR3 length equals 14 residues. Trimming pared 1 base from V and 7 bases from J, leaving 14 bases between. Per the germline V gene, CDR1 is GTSNPN and CDR2 is SVGIG (reference sequence). The CDR3 here is CAWSGDGYGNEQFF. DNA of the CDR3: TGTGCCTGGAGTGGAGACGGGTATGGGAATGAGCAGTTCTTC. The whole variable domain, filled in from reference TRBV30 and TRBJ2-1, reads SQTIHQWPATLVQPVGSPLSLECTVEGTSNPNLYWYRQAAGRGLQLLFYSVGIGQISSEVPQNLSASRPQDRQFILSSKKLLLSDSGFYLCAWSGDGYGNEQFFGPGTRLTVL.

The rearrangement links TRBV14 to TRBJ1-5; D is unresolved. The germline V gene has CDR1 SGHDN and CDR2 FVKESK. Trimming took off 3 bases at V and 0 bases at J, with 0 bases between the two ends. The CDR3 runs to 12 residues. CDR3 residues: CASSHSNQPQHF. In DNA form, the CDR3 reads TGTGCCAGCAGCCATAGCAATCAGCCCCAGCATTTT.

This chain links TRBV27 with TRBJ2-7; D remains ambiguous. The CDR3 length is 14 residues. The V gene's germline CDR1 is MNHEY and CDR2 SMNVEV (reference sequence). The ends were cut back, 8 bases at V and 0 bases at J, with 14 bases in the middle. Here the CDR3 reads CASSPTPSSYEQYF. Here the CDR3 DNA reads TGTGCCAGCTCGCCAACACCGAGCTCCTACGAGCAGTACTTC.

This clonotype was observed a handful of times. The rearrangement joins TRBV13 to TRBJ2-7; no firm D call. Germline loops: CDR1 PRHDT, CDR2 FYEKMQ (reference sequence). The CDR3 sequence is 14 residues long. V shed 5 bases and J shed 5 bases, with 16 bases lying between them. The CDR3 protein is CASSQGGGGHEQYF. CDR3 nucleotides: TGTGCCAGCAGCCAAGGCGGCGGCGGCCACGAGCAGTACTTC.

The CDR3 sequence is CSVLGEKLFF. The CDR3 region has the DNA TGCAGCGTTCTCGGTGAAAAACTGTTTTTT. This chain links TRBV29-1 with TRBJ1-4; the D is unclear. The V gene's germline CDR1 is SQVTM and CDR2 ANQGSEA. The V end was cut by 5 bases, the J end by 7 bases, with 5 bases between. CDR3 length equals 10 residues.